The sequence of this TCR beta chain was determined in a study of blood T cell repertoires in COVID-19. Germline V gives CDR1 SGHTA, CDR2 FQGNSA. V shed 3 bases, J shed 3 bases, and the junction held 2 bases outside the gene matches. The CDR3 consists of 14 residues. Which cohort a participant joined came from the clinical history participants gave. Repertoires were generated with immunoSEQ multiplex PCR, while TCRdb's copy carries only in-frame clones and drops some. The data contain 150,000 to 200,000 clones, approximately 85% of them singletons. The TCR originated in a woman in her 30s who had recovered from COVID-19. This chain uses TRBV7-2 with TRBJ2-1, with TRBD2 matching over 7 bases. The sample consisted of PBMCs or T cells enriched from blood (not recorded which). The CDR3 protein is CASSLLAVYNEQFF. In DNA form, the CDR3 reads TGTGCCAGCAGCTTGCTAGCGGTCTACAATGAGCAGTTCTTC. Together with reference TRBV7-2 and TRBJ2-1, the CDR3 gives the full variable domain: GAGVSQSPSNKVTEKGKDVELRCDPISGHTALYWYRQSLGQGLEFLIYFQGNSAPDKSGLPSDRFSAERTGGSVSTLTIQRTQQEDSAVYLCASSLLAVYNEQFFGPGTRLTVL.